This T cell receptor beta chain appears in the sequencing data of a study of Ad26.COV2.S vaccination and SARS-CoV-2 variants. On the study more broadly: By the intramuscular route, Ad26.COV2.S was given once, or twice 56 days apart.

Germline V CDR1 and CDR2: SGHAT, FQNNGV. CDR3 size: 16 residues. With V trimmed by 2 bases and J by 2 bases, 7 bases remained unmatched. TCRdb's table, derived via immunoSEQ multiplex PCR, lists solely in-frame clones and lacks some. The sample includes around 300,000 clones, 75% to 90% seen only once; the top ten take 4.5% to 7%. Treatment meaning: over 15 received Ad26.COV2.S at low or high dose, single or two shots; 5 received placebo; per-sample allocation not given. Samples came from day 63 after the first vaccine or placebo injection. The chain couples TRBV11-2 to TRBJ2-3, with 7 bases identical to TRBD1. This clonotype was obtained from a person aged 18-60 years who received the Ad26.COV2.S COVID-19 vaccine or a placebo. The material sequenced was peripheral blood, taken in a trial of Ad26.COV2.S vaccine versus placebo. CDR3 DNA sequence: TGTGCCAGCAGCTTATTCACAGGGGTTACCACAGATACGCAGTATTTT. It encodes CASSLFTGVTTDTQYF.